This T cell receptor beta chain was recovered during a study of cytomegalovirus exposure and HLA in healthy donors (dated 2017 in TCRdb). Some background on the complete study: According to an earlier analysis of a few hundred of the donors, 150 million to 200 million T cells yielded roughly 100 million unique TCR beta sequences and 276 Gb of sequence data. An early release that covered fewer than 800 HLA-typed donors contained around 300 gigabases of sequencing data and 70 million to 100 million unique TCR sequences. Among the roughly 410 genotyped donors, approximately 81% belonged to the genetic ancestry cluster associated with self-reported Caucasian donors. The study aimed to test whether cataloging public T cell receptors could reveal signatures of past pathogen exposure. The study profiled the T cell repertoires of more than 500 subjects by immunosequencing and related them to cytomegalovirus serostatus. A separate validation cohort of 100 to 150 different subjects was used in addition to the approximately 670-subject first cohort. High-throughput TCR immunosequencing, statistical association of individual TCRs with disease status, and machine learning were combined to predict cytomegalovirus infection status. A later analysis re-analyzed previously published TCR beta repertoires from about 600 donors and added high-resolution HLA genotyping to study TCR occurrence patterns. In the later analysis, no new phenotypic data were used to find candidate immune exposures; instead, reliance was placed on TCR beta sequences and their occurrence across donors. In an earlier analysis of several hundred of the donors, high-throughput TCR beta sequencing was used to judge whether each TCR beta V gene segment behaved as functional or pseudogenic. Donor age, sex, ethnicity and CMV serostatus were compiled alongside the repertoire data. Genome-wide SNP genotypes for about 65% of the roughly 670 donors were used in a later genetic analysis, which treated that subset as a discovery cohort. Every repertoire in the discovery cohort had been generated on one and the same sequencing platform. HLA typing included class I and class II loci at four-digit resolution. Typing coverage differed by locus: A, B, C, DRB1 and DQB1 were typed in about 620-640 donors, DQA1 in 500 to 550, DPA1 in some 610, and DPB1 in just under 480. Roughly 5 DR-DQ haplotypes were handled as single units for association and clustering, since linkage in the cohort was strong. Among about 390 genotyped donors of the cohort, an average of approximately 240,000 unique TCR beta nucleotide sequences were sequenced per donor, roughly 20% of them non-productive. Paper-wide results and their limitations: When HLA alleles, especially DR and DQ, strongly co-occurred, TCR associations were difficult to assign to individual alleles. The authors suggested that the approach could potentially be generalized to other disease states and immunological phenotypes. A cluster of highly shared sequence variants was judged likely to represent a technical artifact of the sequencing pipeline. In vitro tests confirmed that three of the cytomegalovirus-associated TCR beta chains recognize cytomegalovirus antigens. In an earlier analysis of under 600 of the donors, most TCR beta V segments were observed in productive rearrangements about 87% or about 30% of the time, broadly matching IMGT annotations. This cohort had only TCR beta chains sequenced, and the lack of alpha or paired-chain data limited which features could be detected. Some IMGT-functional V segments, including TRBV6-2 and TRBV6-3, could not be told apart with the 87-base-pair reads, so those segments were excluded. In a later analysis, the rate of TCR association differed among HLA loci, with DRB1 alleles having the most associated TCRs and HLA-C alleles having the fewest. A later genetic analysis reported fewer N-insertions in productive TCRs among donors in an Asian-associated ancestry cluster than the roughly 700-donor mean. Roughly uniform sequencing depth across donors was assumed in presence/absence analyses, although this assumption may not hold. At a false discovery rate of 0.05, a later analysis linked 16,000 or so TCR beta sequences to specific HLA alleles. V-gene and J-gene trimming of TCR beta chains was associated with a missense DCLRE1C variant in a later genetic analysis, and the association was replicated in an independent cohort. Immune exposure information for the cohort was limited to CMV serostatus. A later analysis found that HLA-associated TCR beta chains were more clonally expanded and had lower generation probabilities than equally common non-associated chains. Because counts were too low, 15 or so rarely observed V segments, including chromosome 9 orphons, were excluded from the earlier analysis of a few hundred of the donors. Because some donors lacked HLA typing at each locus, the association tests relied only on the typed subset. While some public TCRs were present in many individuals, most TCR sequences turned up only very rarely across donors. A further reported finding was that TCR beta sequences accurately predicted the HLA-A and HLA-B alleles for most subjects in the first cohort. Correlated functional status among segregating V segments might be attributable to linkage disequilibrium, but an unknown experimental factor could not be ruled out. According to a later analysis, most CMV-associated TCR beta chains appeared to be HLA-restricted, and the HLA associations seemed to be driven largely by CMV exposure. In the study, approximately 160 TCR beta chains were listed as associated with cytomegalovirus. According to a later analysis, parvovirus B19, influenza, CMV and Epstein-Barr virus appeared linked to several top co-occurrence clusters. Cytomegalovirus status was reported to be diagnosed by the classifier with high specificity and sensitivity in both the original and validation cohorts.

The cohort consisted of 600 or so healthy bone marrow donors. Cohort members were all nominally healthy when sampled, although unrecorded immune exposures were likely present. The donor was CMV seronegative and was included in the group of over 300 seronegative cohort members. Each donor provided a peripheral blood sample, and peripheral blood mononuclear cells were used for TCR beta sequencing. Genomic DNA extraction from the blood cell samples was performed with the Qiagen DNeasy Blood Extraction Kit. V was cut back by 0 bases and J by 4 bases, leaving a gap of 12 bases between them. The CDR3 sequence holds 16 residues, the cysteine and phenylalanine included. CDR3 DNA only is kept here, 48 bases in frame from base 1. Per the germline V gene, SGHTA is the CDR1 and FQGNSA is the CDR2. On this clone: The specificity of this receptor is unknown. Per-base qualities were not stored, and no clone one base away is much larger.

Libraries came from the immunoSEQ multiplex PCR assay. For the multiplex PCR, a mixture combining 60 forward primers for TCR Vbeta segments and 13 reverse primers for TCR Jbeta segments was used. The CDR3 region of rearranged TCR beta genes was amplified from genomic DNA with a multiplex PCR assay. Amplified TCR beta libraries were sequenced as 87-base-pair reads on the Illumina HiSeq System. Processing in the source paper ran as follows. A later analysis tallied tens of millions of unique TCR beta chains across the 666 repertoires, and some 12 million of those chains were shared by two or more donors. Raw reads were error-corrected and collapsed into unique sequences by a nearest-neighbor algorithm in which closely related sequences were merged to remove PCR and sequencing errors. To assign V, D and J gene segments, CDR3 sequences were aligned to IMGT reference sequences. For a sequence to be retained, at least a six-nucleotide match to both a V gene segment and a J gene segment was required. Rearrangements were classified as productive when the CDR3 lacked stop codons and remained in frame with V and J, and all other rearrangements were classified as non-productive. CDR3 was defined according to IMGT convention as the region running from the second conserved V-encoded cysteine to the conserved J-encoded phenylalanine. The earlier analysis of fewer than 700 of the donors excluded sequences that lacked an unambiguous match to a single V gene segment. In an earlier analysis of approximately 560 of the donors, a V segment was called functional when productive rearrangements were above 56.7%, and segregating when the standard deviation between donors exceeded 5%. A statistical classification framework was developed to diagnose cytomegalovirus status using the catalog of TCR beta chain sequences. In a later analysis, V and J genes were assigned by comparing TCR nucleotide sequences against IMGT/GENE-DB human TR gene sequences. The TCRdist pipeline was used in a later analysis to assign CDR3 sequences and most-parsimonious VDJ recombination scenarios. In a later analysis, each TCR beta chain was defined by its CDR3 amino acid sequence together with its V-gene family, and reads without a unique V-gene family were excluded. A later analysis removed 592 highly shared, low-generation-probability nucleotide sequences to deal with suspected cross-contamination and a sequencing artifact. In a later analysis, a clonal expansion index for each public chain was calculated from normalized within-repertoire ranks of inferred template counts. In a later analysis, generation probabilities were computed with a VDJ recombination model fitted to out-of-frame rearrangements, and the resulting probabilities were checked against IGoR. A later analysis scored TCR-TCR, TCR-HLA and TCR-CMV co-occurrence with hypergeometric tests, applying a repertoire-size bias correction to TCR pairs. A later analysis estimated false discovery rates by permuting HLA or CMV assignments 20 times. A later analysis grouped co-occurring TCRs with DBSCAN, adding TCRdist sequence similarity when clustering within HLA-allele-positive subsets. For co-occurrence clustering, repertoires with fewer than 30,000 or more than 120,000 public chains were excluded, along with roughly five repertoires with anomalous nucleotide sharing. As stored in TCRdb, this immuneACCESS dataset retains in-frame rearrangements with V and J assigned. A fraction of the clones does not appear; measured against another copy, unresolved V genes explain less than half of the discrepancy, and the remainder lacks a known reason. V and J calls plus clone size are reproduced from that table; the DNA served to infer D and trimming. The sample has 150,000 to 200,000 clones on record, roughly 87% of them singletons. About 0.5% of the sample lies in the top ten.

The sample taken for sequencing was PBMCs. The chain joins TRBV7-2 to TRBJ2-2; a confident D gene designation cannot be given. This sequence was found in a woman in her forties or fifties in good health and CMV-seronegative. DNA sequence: TGTGCCAGCAGCTTAGCGCCCGGGTCAATCACCGGGGAGCTGTTTTTT. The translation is CASSLAPGSITGELFF.